The entry that follows covers one T cell receptor beta chain sequence. No cognate antigen has been identified for it. No clone much larger than this one lies a single base away; base qualities are absent. The data originate from a study of shared clonotypes between healthy human individuals (dated by TCRdb to 2018 to 2020). Describing the broader study: Three men and a couple of women, aged 18 to 49 years, made up the cohort. To estimate repertoire size and how much clonotype sharing occurs between individuals, the study deeply sequenced the blood TCR repertoires of about five healthy adults. To increase sequencing depth and limit assay-specific biases, TCR repertoire library preparation and sequencing were carried out by different laboratories using diverse techniques. Per donor, leukapheresis produced somewhere between about 0.8 and 9 billion PBMCs. Per donor, three plates each were used for CD4 naive and CD4 memory, two for CD8 naive, and one for CD8 memory. The study at large found these results: Even with the large sequencing depth, rarefaction of the sorted-subset datasets indicated that sequencing was incomplete. Larger estimated clonotype richness was generally found for naive subsets than for memory subsets. Because the study included only a small number of donors, the genetic and exposure-history diversity represented was limited. Sampling was restricted to blood, and TCR repertoires in tissues likely differ from the TCR repertoires found in blood. Higher generation probabilities were observed for clonotypes shared by all four sorted-subset donors than for non-shared clonotypes. Across four donors, about 5.2% of naive CD4, over 3% of naive CD8, approximately 2.5% of memory CD4, and approximately 0.4% of memory CD8 clonotypes were shared. Pairwise subsampling indicated that sequencing depth was expected to affect the degree of clonotype sharing among donors.

CD8 naive samples consisted of CD45RO-negative cells that were positively selected for CCR7, yielding a CD45RA+CCR7+ population without TemRA cells. Donors were healthy HIV-negative adults with no recently reported acute infections or vaccinations. Every donor was a Caucasian adult residing in Nashville, Tennessee, USA. Blood was collected by leukapheresis, and PBMCs were isolated by Ficoll-Histopaque density gradient centrifugation and then cryopreserved in liquid nitrogen vapor phase. Analytical flow cytometry was used to check the purity and quantity of each magnetically sorted T cell population. From each sorted fraction, genomic DNA was isolated and quantified by UV absorbance on a Nanodrop 2000c. From a lookup of the germline V gene, CDR1 and CDR2 are MNHEY and SVGAGI. Taken from cysteine to phenylalanine, the CDR3 has 12 residues. The only DNA kept is the CDR3, 36 bases in frame from the first base. V is clipped by 6 bases and J by 5 bases, and the sequence between their germline boundaries is 10 bases long.

Using the deep immunoSEQ assay, TCR CDR3 regions were amplified from genomic DNA by multiplex PCR. Genomic DNA extracted from each cell subset was distributed evenly over all wells of several immunoSEQ 96-well plates, and each plate served as one replicate. For sorted subsets, approximately 190 ng genomic DNA, equal to 30,000 or so T cell genomes, was loaded into each replicate PCR. The purified libraries were quantified using a Qubit 3.0 fluorometer, sized with a Bioanalyzer 2100, and then quantified again using the KAPA Library Quantification kit. Each immunoSEQ 96-well plate was sequenced on its own single-read 150-cycle Illumina NextSeq 550 flow cell. The authors processed their data as follows. Because only junctional sequences without quality scores were contained in the immunoSEQ output, filtering matching that applied to full-length reads could not be performed. Sequences were annotated with PyIR, a Python wrapper for IgBLAST v1.9, and V/J genes and CDR3 were assigned using IMGT germline references. Reads were filtered out if the reads had weak V/J assignments (E-value above 1e-6), no CDR3, stop codons, out-of-frame junctions, or ambiguous translated residues. V3J clonotypes were defined as sequences sharing the same inferred V gene, J gene, and CDR3 amino acid sequence. Percentage overlap between repertoires was computed as shared unique clonotypes divided by the size of the smaller repertoire. Repertoire richness was assessed with RTK rarefaction, the Chao1 estimator, and Recon v2.1 estimates of unobserved clonotypes. Generation probabilities were computed with OLGA for all TCRbeta clonotypes obtained by the gDNA method from four donors. In TCRdb, the immuneACCESS table is reduced to in-frame sequences with V and J assigned. These tables do not hold every clone; where another copy was compared, an unresolved V gene accounts for under half, and the others remain unexplained. The V and J calls and clone size are taken from that table; D and trimming were inferred from the DNA. The table for this sample lists some 2,100,000 clones; 90% to 95% of them were counted only once. The ten largest clonotypes hold 1.5% to 2% of the sample.

Sequencing was carried out using naive CD8+ T cells from PBMCs. The cell subset or site label on this specimen signifies: CD45RA+CCR7+. This receptor was identified in a man between 18 and 29 years old in good health. Some clones in this sample may be carry-over from other donors' samples. The V gene is TRBV6-5 and the J gene is TRBJ2-5; too little of a D gene remains to name it. The nucleotide sequence is given as TGTGCCAGCAGCCCCTCCCGGGAGACCCAGTACTTC. Its product reads: CASSPSRETQYF.